The 3 T cell receptor beta chains given below trace back to one sample, sequenced in a study of response to subunit inactivated influenza vaccine. TCRdb re-derived calls from the RT-PCR reads in MiXCR, one entry per CDR3 protein. This sample has under 950,000 distinct CDR3 sequences, with 21% found just once. The input for sequencing was PBMCs from blood, taken more than 4 days after vaccination. These receptors all come from a man over 45 who received an inactivated influenza vaccine.

The J gene is TRBJ2-1, the V gene TRBV6-1; tentative D call: TRBD1 (6 bases). Between the trimmed V and J ends, which lost 1 base and 2 bases, there was a span of 15 bases. This CDR3 region has 17 residues. Germline V gene data show CDR1 as MNHNS and CDR2 as SASEGT. CDR3 residues: CASSEGGWAGAYNEQFF. Written as DNA, the CDR3 is TGTGCCAGCAGTGAAGGGGGTTGGGCAGGGGCCTACAATGAGCAGTTCTTC.

The gene calls are TRBV28 and TRBJ1-2; unclear D gene. Deletions cut 6 bases from V and 2 bases from J, with 10 bases between. The CDR3 spans 13 residues. The germline CDR1 and CDR2 sequences are MDHEN and SYDVKM. DNA of the CDR3: TGTGCCAGCAGCTTTACGGAGAACTATGGCTACACCTTC. Its translation is CASSFTENYGYTF.

The rearrangement joins TRBV20-1 to TRBJ1-3; no reliable D call. This CDR3 is 14 amino acids long. Per germline, CDR1 DFQATT and CDR2 SNEGSKA (reference sequence). Trimming removed 5 bases at V and 0 bases at J, with 11 bases between. The CDR3 is CSAREGPSGNTIYF. Here the CDR3 DNA reads TGCAGTGCTCGTGAGGGTCCCTCTGGAAACACCATATATTTT.